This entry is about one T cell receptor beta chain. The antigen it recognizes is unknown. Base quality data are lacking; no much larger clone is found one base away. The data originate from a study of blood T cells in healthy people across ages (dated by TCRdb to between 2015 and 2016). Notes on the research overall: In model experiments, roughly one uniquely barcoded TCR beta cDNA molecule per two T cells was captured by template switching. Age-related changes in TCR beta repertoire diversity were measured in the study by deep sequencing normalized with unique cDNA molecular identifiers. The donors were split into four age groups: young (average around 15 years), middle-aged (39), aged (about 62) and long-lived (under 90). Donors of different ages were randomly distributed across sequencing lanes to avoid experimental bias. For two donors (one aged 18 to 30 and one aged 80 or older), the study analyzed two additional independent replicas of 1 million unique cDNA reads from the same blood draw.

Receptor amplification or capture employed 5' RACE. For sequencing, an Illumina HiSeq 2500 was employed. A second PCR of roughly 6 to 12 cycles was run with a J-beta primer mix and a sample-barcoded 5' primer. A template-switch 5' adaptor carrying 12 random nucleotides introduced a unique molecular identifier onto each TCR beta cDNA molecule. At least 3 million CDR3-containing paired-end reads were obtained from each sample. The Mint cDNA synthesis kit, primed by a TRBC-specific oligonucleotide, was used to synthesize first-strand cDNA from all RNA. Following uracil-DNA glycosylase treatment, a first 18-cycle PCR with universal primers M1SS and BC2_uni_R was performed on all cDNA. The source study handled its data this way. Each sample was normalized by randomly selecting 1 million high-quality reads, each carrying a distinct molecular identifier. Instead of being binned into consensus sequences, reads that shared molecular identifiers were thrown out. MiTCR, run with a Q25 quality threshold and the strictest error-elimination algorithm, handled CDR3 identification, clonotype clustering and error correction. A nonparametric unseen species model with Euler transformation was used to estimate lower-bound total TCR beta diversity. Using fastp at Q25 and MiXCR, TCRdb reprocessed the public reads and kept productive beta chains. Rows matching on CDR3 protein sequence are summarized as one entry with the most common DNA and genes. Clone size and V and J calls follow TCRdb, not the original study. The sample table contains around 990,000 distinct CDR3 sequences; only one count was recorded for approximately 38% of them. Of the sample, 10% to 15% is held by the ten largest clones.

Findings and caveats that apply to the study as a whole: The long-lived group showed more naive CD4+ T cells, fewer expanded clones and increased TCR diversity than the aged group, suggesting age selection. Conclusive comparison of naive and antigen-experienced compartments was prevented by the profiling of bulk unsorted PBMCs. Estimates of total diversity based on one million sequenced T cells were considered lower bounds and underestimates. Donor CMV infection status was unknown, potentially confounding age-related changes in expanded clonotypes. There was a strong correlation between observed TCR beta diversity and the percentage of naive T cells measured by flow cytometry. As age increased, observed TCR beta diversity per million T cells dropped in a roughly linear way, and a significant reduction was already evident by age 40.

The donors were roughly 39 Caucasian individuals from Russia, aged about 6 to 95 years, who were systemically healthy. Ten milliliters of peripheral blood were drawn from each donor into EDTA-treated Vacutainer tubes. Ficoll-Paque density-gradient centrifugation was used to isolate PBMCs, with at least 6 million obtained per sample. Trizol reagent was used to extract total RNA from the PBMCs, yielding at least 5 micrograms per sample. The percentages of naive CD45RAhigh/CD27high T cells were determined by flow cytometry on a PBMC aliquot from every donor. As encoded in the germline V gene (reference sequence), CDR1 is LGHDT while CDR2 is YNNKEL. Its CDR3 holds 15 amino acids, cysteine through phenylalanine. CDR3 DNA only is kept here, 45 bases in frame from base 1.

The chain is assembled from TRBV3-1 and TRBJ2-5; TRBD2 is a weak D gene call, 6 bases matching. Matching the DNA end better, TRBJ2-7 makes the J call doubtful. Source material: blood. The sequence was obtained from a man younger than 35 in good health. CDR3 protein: CASSQDGGLPYEQYF. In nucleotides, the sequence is TGTGCCAGCAGCCAAGACGGGGGTCTGCCCTACGAGCAGTACTTC.